A selection of T cell receptor beta chains follows, all from one sample in a study of shared clonotypes between healthy human individuals. Data came from immunoSEQ multiplex PCR; TCRdb stores just in-frame clones and leaves some out. The sample includes 1,100,000 or so clones, around 78% of them seen just once. Sequenced sample: memory CD4+ T cells from PBMCs. The origin of the receptors is a man aged 18 to 35 in good health. Some clones in this sample may be carry-over from other donors' samples. Each CDR3 is given without its conserved first and last residue.

TRBV11-2,TRBJ1-4,ASSRSGTEKLF
TRBV18,TRBJ2-2,ASSPNTGELF
TRBV18,TRBJ2-1,ASSAGTSNEQF
TRBV7-3,TRBJ2-1,ASSRMGRRGDNEQF
TRBV11-3,TRBJ1-1,ASSFSGANTEAF
TRBV11-3,TRBJ2-1,ASSLEMDEQF
TRBV10-1,TRBJ2-1,ASSPTSSTYNEQF
TRBV28,TRBJ2-7,ASRRPGQLSYEQY
TRBV7-3,TRBJ2-5,ASRGQDQETQY
TRBV10-3,TRBJ1-4,AISEAQRTGSEKLF
TRBV28,TRBJ2-6,ASSLRGSGAEGSGANVLT
TRBV28,TRBJ2-5,ASSLRETQY
TRBV29-1,TRBJ1-5,SVSDRAQPQH
TRBV27,TRBJ1-1,ASSLFFPAPNTEAF
TRBV5-4,TRBJ1-2,ASSLEPSGPYGYT
TRBV9,TRBJ1-1,ASSVFQGSEAF
TRBV11-2,TRBJ2-1,ASSSIFGQAPPREQF
TRBV28,TRBJ2-3,ASRTTSRDTQY
TRBV9,TRBJ1-3,ASSVGTGPGNTIY
TRBV15,TRBJ2-1,ATSRGRESGRAYNEQF
TRBV5-8,TRBJ2-7,ASSFSGLGSYEQY
TRBV7-2,TRBJ2-2,ASSFPTPRNTGELF
TRBV18,TRBJ2-5,ASSPGLAGGQETQY
TRBV9,TRBJ2-3,ASSVLEVNTDTQY
TRBV11-2,TRBJ2-7,ASSPLRRPFSSYEQY
TRBV7-3,TRBJ2-2,ASSLLAGGPDTGELF
TRBV7-9,TRBJ2-7,ASSFSSSYEQY
TRBV5-4,TRBJ2-7,ASSSGTGRDEQY
TRBV6-1,TRBJ1-5,ASSEVYGSYSNQPQH
TRBV28,TRBJ1-2,ASSLFTEINGYT